This TCR beta chain was captured in a study of blood T cell repertoires in COVID-19. The protocol was immunoSEQ multiplex PCR, while the TCRdb copy is restricted to in-frame clones and leaves out a portion. Among hundreds of thousands of clones listed, about nine tenths were seen once. With V trimmed by 10 bases and J by 3 bases, 5 bases remained unmatched. The germline V gene encodes CDR1 LNHNV and CDR2 YYDKDF (reference sequence). The CDR3 is 13 residues long. The TCR originated in a woman in her 50s with COVID-19, enrolled during active disease. The chain recombines TRBV15 with TRBJ2-1; TRBD2 matches 8 bases. Sequenced sample: peripheral blood. The chain's CDR3 is CASQRGLYNEQFF. The DNA for the CDR3 is TGTGCCAGTCAGCGGGGGCTCTACAATGAGCAGTTCTTC.